These T cell receptor beta chains were read from a single sample in a study of T cells in Graves' hyperthyroidism and ophthalmopathy. Each CDR3 protein is one row after TCRdb ran MiXCR on the multiplex PCR reads. The sample has around 520,000 distinct CDR3 sequences, less than 15% seen once. Sequencing input: blood. The source is a woman aged 40-49 years with Graves' hyperthyroidism. Both conserved end residues are part of each CDR3. The D gene is left open where the match is weak. Clone size is shown for a subset of rows, as once, few, many or a class of expanded clone.

v_gene: TRBV9
len: 14
j_gene: TRBJ2-1
abundance: .
d_gene: .
CDR3nt: TGTGCCAGCAGCGCACTCGCGTATAGGGGTGAGCAGTTCTTC
CDR3aa: CASSALAYRGEQFF

v_gene: TRBV6-6
len: 14
j_gene: TRBJ2-7
abundance: few
d_gene: .
CDR3nt: TGTGCCAGCAGTTACGAGTCGGGCTCCTACGAGCAGTACTTC
CDR3aa: CASSYESGSYEQYF

v_gene: TRBV5-5
len: 15
j_gene: TRBJ2-7
abundance: many
d_gene: TRBD2
CDR3nt: TGTGCCAGCAGCTTGGGCGGGGGGGACTCCTACGAGCAGTACTTC
CDR3aa: CASSLGGGDSYEQYF

v_gene: TRBV2
len: 13
j_gene: TRBJ1-5
abundance: many
d_gene: .
CDR3nt: TGTGCCAGCAGTGAAGCCGGGAGACAGCCCCAGCATTTT
CDR3aa: CASSEAGRQPQHF

v_gene: TRBV25-1
len: 14
j_gene: TRBJ2-3
abundance: .
d_gene: .
CDR3nt: TGTGCCAGCAGCCCCTCGGGGAGCCCAGATACGCAGTATTTT
CDR3aa: CASSPSGSPDTQYF

v_gene: TRBV2
len: 17
j_gene: TRBJ2-7
abundance: many
d_gene: TRBD2
CDR3nt: TGTGCCAGCAGCTATGGACTAGCGGGAGGGCCGGGCTACGAGCAGTACTTC
CDR3aa: CASSYGLAGGPGYEQYF

v_gene: TRBV28
len: 14
j_gene: TRBJ2-5
abundance: many
d_gene: .
CDR3nt: TGTGCCAGCAGTTTTGGTGGGAAGGAAGAGACCCAGTACTTC
CDR3aa: CASSFGGKEETQYF

v_gene: TRBV12-5
len: 13
j_gene: TRBJ2-3
abundance: many
d_gene: .
CDR3nt: TGTGCTAGTGGTTTTGGAGGCACAGATACGCAGTATTTT
CDR3aa: CASGFGGTDTQYF

v_gene: TRBV6-5
len: 16
j_gene: TRBJ2-3
abundance: many
d_gene: TRBD2
CDR3nt: TGTGCCAGCAGTTACCCAACTAGCGGGGGCACAGATACGCAGTATTTT
CDR3aa: CASSYPTSGGTDTQYF

v_gene: TRBV30
len: 15
j_gene: TRBJ2-3
abundance: many
d_gene: .
CDR3nt: TGTGCCTGGAGTGTTGGCCCTCCTAGCACAGATACGCAGTATTTT
CDR3aa: CAWSVGPPSTDTQYF

v_gene: TRBV28
len: 16
j_gene: TRBJ1-5
abundance: few
d_gene: .
CDR3nt: TGTGCCAGCAGTTCTCTGCGGAGCAGTAGCAATCAGCCCCAGCATTTT
CDR3aa: CASSSLRSSSNQPQHF

v_gene: TRBV11-3
len: 14
j_gene: TRBJ2-5
abundance: many
d_gene: TRBD1
CDR3nt: TGTGCCAGCAGCTTACAAGGGGGCGGTGAGACCCAGTACTTC
CDR3aa: CASSLQGGGETQYF

v_gene: TRBV27
len: 16
j_gene: TRBJ2-7
abundance: many
d_gene: .
CDR3nt: TGTGCCAGCAGTTTCGGCGGGGGCGGGACAAACTACGAGCAGTACTTC
CDR3aa: CASSFGGGGTNYEQYF

v_gene: TRBV20-1
len: 14
j_gene: TRBJ1-1
abundance: many
d_gene: TRBD1
CDR3nt: TGCAGTGCTAGTAAGGGGGCCGGGAACACTGAAGCTTTCTTT
CDR3aa: CSASKGAGNTEAFF

v_gene: TRBV10-3
len: 16
j_gene: TRBJ1-2
abundance: few
d_gene: .
CDR3nt: TGTGCCATCAGTGAAGTTGTTTCGGGTACCGAGGTTGGCTACACCTTC
CDR3aa: CAISEVVSGTEVGYTF

v_gene: TRBV6-1
len: 14
j_gene: TRBJ1-2
abundance: few
d_gene: .
CDR3nt: TGTGCCAGCAGTCTCAGGGAATCCGCTATTTTCTACACCTTC
CDR3aa: CASSLRESAIFYTF

v_gene: TRBV7-9
len: 16
j_gene: TRBJ2-3
abundance: .
d_gene: TRBD2
CDR3nt: TGTGCCAGCAGCTTTGGACTAGCGGCACTCACAGATACGCAGTATTTT
CDR3aa: CASSFGLAALTDTQYF

v_gene: TRBV9
len: 15
j_gene: TRBJ2-1
abundance: many
d_gene: TRBD2
CDR3nt: TGTGCCAGCAGTGTTAGCGGGAGCTCCTACAATGAGCAGTTCTTC
CDR3aa: CASSVSGSSYNEQFF

v_gene: TRBV5-1
len: 14
j_gene: TRBJ1-2
abundance: many
d_gene: .
CDR3nt: TGCGCCAGCAGCGCCGGGAGTCCCAACTATGGCTACACCTTC
CDR3aa: CASSAGSPNYGYTF

v_gene: TRBV5-4
len: 17
j_gene: TRBJ2-3
abundance: few
d_gene: TRBD2
CDR3nt: TGTGCCAGCAGCTTGGGAAGCGGGAGGTTCAGTACAGATACGCAGTATTTT
CDR3aa: CASSLGSGRFSTDTQYF

v_gene: TRBV5-6
len: 16
j_gene: TRBJ2-3
abundance: .
d_gene: .
CDR3nt: TGTGCCAGCAGAAATCCCGGCGATTTTGCCACAGATACGCAGTATTTT
CDR3aa: CASRNPGDFATDTQYF

v_gene: TRBV5-1
len: 13
j_gene: TRBJ1-2
abundance: once
d_gene: TRBD1
CDR3nt: TGCGCCAGCAGCGTCGACAGGGTCTATGGCTACACCTTC
CDR3aa: CASSVDRVYGYTF

v_gene: TRBV10-3
len: 15
j_gene: TRBJ1-5
abundance: few
d_gene: .
CDR3nt: TGTGCCATCTCCGGGGTTTTTGAAAGCAATCAGCCCCAGCATTTT
CDR3aa: CAISGVFESNQPQHF

v_gene: TRBV6-1
len: 14
j_gene: TRBJ1-1
abundance: .
d_gene: TRBD1
CDR3nt: TGTGCCAGCAGGTGGACAGGGACGAACACTGAAGCTTTCTTT
CDR3aa: CASRWTGTNTEAFF

v_gene: TRBV7-6
len: 13
j_gene: TRBJ1-1
abundance: many
d_gene: TRBD1
CDR3nt: TGTGCCAGCAGTCGATCAGGGGGCACTGAAGCTTTCTTT
CDR3aa: CASSRSGGTEAFF

v_gene: TRBV3-1
len: 16
j_gene: TRBJ2-3
abundance: many
d_gene: TRBD2
CDR3nt: TGTGCCAGCAGCGAGCTAGCGGGAGTTCTCACAGATACGCAGTATTTT
CDR3aa: CASSELAGVLTDTQYF

v_gene: TRBV28
len: 15
j_gene: TRBJ1-2
abundance: many
d_gene: TRBD1
CDR3nt: TGTGCCAGCAGACCGCCGGGACAGGGGGCGCGGGGCTACACCTTC
CDR3aa: CASRPPGQGARGYTF

v_gene: TRBV11-1
len: 12
j_gene: TRBJ2-7
abundance: many
d_gene: TRBD1
CDR3nt: TGTGCCAGCGATACAGGGGCGGGCGAGCAGTACTTC
CDR3aa: CASDTGAGEQYF

v_gene: TRBV20-1
len: 13
j_gene: TRBJ2-7
abundance: many
d_gene: .
CDR3nt: TGCAGTGCTAAGATACAGACTGTCTACGAGCAGTACTTC
CDR3aa: CSAKIQTVYEQYF

v_gene: TRBV4-1
len: 17
j_gene: TRBJ1-1
abundance: .
d_gene: .
CDR3nt: TGCGCCAGCAGCCAAGGGCGGGGGGGGCAAGTGAACACTGAAGCTTTCTTT
CDR3aa: CASSQGRGGQVNTEAFF